This T cell receptor beta chain was obtained from a study of regulatory T cells in long-lasting Graves disease (dated by TCRdb to the early 2020s). Notes on the research overall: Antithyroid drugs had been taken for less than 3 months by newly diagnosed Graves' disease patients. Peripheral blood TCR sequencing and RNA sequencing compared persistent Graves' disease patients with newly diagnosed Graves' disease patients. The study took place in China and was registered as a clinical trial. A total of roughly 35 samples underwent TCR sequencing: around 13 from persistent and 20 from newly diagnosed Graves' disease patients.

This clonotype was recorded at least ten times. No cognate antigen has been identified for it. Per-base quality was not reported, and no clone a single base away is much larger than it. Libraries came from multiplex PCR. These reads were obtained on an Illumina HiSeq 4000. TCR beta libraries were built with iRepertoire HTBI primers and Arm-PCR amplification of CDR3 regions. Before sequencing, the PCR products underwent gel purification. As for the authors' bioinformatics: Across samples, around 62 TRBV and 12 to 15 TRBJ segments were identified and used for gene usage analysis of CDR3 amino acid clonotypes. Filtered high-quality paired reads were merged into contigs using COPE and FqMerger. BLAST was used to align contigs to the IMGT TRBV, TRBD and TRBJ reference genes, and CDR3 was defined following IMGT. Any clonotype with a frequency above 0.1% was classified as a highly expanded clone. Shannon entropy was used to measure repertoire diversity, and the Gini coefficient was used to measure V-J evenness. A clonotype found in more than one individual was treated as public. In-frame beta chains were kept once TCRdb had trimmed the public reads at Q25 with fastp and called clones with MiXCR. Rows with a matching CDR3 protein are joined into one entry that keeps the most common DNA and genes. The V and J calls follow TCRdb's processing rather than the paper's. The sample data list about 430,000 distinct CDR3 sequences, and approximately 16% of these were observed just once. The ten biggest clones cover approximately 7.8% of the sample.

The study at large found these results: Persistent Graves' disease patients showed lower TCR Shannon entropy and fewer highly expanded clones than newly diagnosed patients, suggesting clonal expansion. Preferential use of TRBV28, TRBJ1-2 and TRBJ2-5 was observed in persistent disease, whereas TRBV20-1 and TRBJ2-1 were favored in newly diagnosed disease. Because the primary lesion, thyroid tissue, could not be accessed, the study looked at peripheral blood alone. A larger number of public clonotypes was shared among persistent patients (approximately 3,000) than among newly diagnosed patients (roughly 970). The authors noted that the small sample size was a limitation that may lower accuracy. Only the TCR beta chain was sequenced and analyzed.

The time point label, as the study defines it: newly diagnosed GD, antithyroid drugs for less than 3 months. For both TCR sequencing and RNA sequencing, RNA was extracted from PBMCs in TRIzol. Graves' disease was diagnosed according to American Thyroid Association guidelines. The patients came from an endocrinology department in Xi'an, China. Each patient gave around 9 milliliters of peripheral blood, collected in an EDTA anticoagulant tube. Ficoll Paque Plus density gradient separation was used to isolate PBMCs, and no further T cell sorting was done. RNA quality was checked with an Agilent 2100 Bioanalyzer and agarose gel, and concentration with a NanoDrop 2000. V drops 0 bases and J drops 2 bases, leaving 13 bases in between. Counted from cysteine to phenylalanine, this CDR3 has 16 amino acids. Of the read, only the CDR3 DNA is kept; its 48 bases are in frame from base 1. The germline V gene gives CDR1 as SGHRS and CDR2 as YFSETQ.

The same specimen was also included in a second study, on T cells in Graves' hyperthyroidism and ophthalmopathy. In that second paper, the authors write: Stable Graves' hyperthyroidism was defined as no progression to ophthalmopathy during 18 months of follow-up. The hyperthyroidism patients were between 18 and 65 years old and newly diagnosed, with a disease duration of less than 2 months. The study excluded patients with uncontrolled infections, other autoimmune diseases, pregnancy or lactation. Diagnoses relied on clinical symptoms, serum thyroxine and TRAb, thyroid ultrasound and orbital computed tomography. The first round of RT-PCR for the TCR CDR3 was performed with the HTBI primer set and the Qiagen OneStep RT-PCR kit. Most expanded thyroid clonotypes (frequency above 0.001) were also detected in blood, a finding suggesting that blood repertoires may reflect thyroid immune responses. Ophthalmopathy was separated from stable hyperthyroidism by a 13 V-J signature model, with 87.88% sensitivity and 81% to 82% specificity obtained in cross-validation and 80%/75% obtained in testing. In validation, the model predicted progression to ophthalmopathy with 55% to 71% sensitivity and over 72% specificity, a median of about 6 months before onset. A discovery cohort of around 98 patients, 43 with Graves' ophthalmopathy and 55 to 60 with stable Graves' hyperthyroidism, was used to find distinguishing TCR V-J signatures. Whether ophthalmopathy could be predicted prospectively was tested in an independent validation cohort made up of under 20 hyperthyroidism patients plus 17 patients who later progressed to ophthalmopathy. For training and testing, the approximately 97 patients in the discovery cohort were randomly divided in a 7:3 ratio. In roughly six Graves' hyperthyroidism patients, the study also compared T-cell repertoires from thyroid tissue with T-cell repertoires from blood. Following sampling, methimazole starting at 30 mg daily was given to hyperthyroidism patients, and high-dose intravenous methylprednisolone was given to ophthalmopathy patients. Libraries were constructed in a second round of multiplex PCR, after which size selection and purification were carried out. The libraries were sequenced on an Illumina HiSeq2000 using paired-end 100 bp reads. SOAPnuke was used to process the raw data, with reads discarded if the reads contained adapters or uncalled bases, had a mean Phred below 15, or lacked an exact constant-primer or identifier match. High-quality paired reads were merged with COPE v1.2.5, and unique nucleotide sequences were defined as clonotypes. MiTCR v1.1 was used to align the clonotypes against IMGT TRBV, TRBD and TRBJ reference segments. The analysis included only V-J combinations with a frequency above 0.0001, which together covered approximately 99% of the repertoires. A TCS score was defined as the ratio of F50 (clonal expansion) to E x V (chaos), with BLOSUM62-based TCRdist applied between CDR3 peptides within each V-J. Welch's t-statistics and random forest reduced around 550 V-J features to some 14, which were used in a naive Bayes classifier (R e1071). Sample size was not statistically predetermined, and blinding of investigators to group allocation was not performed. According to the paper, TCR Vbeta CDR3 sequencing was carried out on over 130 peripheral blood samples, which came from over 40 ophthalmopathy, under 80 hyperthyroidism and roughly 17 progressor patients.

The receptor chain draws on TRBV5-1 and TRBJ2-3; the D gene is perhaps TRBD2, from 6 matching bases. The material was peripheral blood mononuclear cells (PBMCs), obtained at new diagnosis, from a patient treated with antithyroid drugs. The sequence was collected from a woman aged 40 to 50 with Graves disease. Donor details come from another sample of the same person, matched by shared clones. DNA sequence: TGCGCCAGCAGCTTGGCCGGGGGAACCTTCACAGATACGCAGTATTTT. It is translated as CASSLAGGTFTDTQYF.